The clone carrying this T cell receptor beta chain was counted only a few times. Its specificity is unknown. This record comes from a study of T cells after yellow fever vaccination. 5'RACE template switching produced TCR cDNA carrying a universal primer site and UMIs. In TCRdb, the 5' RACE reads were re-called with MiXCR into one record per CDR3 protein. Of a few hundred thousand distinct CDR3 sequences in the sample, around 5.2% are singletons; the top ten hold roughly 3.5%. The CDR3 consists of 14 residues. The V gene end was trimmed by 6 bases and the J gene end by 2 bases; junction bases not matched to a gene: 5. CDR1 is MNHEY and CDR2 is SMNVEV in the germline V gene (reference sequence). Study findings and constraints: Weaker overall, the secondary response nonetheless peaked faster (day 5 versus 15).

This sequence originates from a man aged 18 to 29 who received the YFV17D yellow fever vaccine. The J gene is TRBJ2-7, the V gene TRBV27; 9 bases map to TRBD1. The specimen was CD4+ T cells sorted from PBMCs, collected on the day of the yellow fever booster vaccination. Here the CDR3 reads CASRRGQGTYEQYF. Here the CDR3 DNA reads TGTGCCAGCAGGAGGGGACAGGGAACCTACGAGCAGTACTTC.